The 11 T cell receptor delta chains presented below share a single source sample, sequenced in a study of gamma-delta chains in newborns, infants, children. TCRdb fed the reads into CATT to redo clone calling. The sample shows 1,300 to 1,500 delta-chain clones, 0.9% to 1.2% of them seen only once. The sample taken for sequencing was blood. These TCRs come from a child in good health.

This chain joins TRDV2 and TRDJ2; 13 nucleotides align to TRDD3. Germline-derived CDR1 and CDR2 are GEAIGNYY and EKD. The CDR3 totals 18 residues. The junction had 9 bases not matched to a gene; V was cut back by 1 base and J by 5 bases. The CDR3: CACDTITGGYAATAQLFF. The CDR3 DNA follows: TGTGCCTGTGACACAATTACTGGGGGATACGCTGCCACAGCACAACTCTTCTTT.

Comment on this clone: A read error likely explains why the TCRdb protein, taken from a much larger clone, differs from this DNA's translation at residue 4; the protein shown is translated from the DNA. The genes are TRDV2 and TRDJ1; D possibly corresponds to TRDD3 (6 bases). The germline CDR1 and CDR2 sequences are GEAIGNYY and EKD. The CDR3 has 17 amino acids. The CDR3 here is CACGTVGGGQNTDKLIF. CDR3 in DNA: TGTGCCTGTGGCACCGTGGGTGGGGGTCAAAACACCGATAAACTCATCTTT.

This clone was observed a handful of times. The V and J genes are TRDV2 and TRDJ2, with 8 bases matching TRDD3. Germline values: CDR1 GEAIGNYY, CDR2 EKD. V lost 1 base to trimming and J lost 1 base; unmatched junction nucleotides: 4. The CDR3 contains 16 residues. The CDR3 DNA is TGTGCCTGTGACACTGGGGGATTTTTTTTGACAGCACAACTCTTCTTT. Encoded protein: CACDTGGFFLTAQLFF.

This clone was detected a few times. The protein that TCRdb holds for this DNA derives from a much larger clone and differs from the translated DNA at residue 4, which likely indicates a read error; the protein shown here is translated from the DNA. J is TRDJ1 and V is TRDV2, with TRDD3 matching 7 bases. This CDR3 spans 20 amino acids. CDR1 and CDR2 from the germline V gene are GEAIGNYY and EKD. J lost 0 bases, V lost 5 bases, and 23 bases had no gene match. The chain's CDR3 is CACVTLLVLGTSKYTDKLIF. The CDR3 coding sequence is TGTGCCTGTGTCACTCTGCTGGTACTGGGGACCTCGAAGTACACCGATAAACTCATCTTT.

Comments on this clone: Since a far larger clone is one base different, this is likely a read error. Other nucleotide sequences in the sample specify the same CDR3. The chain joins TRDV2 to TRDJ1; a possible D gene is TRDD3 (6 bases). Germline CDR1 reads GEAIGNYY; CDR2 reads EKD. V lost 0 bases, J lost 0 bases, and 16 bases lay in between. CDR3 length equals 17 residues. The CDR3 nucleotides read TGTGCCTGTGACACCGTGCCCGGGGGACCTTACACCGATAAACTCATCTTT. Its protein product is CACDTVPGGPYTDKLIF.

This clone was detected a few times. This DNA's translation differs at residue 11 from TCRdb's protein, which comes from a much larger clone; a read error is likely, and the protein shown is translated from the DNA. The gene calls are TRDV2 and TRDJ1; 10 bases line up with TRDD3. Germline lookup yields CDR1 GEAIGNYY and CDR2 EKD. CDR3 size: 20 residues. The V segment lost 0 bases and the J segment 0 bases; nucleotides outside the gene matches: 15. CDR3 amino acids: CACDTVRLGDASMDTDKLIF. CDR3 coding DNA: TGTGCCTGTGACACCGTGAGACTGGGGGATGCCTCAATGGACACCGATAAACTCATCTTT.

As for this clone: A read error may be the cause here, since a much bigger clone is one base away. The CDR3 nucleotides read TGTGCCTGTGAGGAGCTGGGGGATACGGACACCGATAAACTCATCTTT. It specifies CACEELGDTDTDKLIF. The chain has TRDV2 and TRDJ1; TRDD3 aligns across 12 bases. V was pared by 4 bases and J by 0 bases, with 5 bases of the junction left unmatched. The CDR3 contains 16 residues. Looked up from germline, CDR1 is GEAIGNYY and CDR2 is EKD.

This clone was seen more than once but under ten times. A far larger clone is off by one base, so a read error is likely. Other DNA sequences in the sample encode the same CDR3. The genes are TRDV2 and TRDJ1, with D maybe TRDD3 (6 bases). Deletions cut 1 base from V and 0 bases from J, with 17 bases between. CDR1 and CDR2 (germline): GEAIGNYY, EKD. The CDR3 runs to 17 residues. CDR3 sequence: CACDTVPGGPYTDKLIF. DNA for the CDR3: TGTGCCTGTGACACTGTACCCGGGGGACCTTACACCGATAAACTCATCTTT.

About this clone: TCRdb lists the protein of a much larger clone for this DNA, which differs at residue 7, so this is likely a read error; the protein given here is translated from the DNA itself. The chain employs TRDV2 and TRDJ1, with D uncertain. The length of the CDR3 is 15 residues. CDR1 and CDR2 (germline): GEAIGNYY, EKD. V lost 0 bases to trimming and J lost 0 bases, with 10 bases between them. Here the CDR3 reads CACDTVETNTDKLIF. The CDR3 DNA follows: TGTGCCTGTGACACCGTCGAGACCAACACCGATAAACTCATCTTT.

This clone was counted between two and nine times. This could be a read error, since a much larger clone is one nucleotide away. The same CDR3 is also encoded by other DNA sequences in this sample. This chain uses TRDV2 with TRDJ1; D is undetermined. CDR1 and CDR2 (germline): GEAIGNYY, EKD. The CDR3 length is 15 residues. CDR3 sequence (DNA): TGTGCCTGCGACACCGTCGGGACCAACACCGATAAACTCATCTTT. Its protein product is CACDTVGTNTDKLIF.

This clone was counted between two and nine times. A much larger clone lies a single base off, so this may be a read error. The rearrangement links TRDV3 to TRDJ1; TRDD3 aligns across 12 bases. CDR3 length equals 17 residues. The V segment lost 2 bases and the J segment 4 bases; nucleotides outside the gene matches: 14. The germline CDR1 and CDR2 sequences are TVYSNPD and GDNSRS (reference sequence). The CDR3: CAFAPGGYAKGFDKLIF. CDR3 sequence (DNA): TGTGCCTTTGCGCCTGGGGGATACGCGAAAGGATTCGATAAACTCATCTTT. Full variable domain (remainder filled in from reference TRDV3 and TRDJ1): CDKVTQSSPDQTVASGSEVVLLCTYDTVYSNPDLFWYRIRPDYSFQFVFYGDNSRSEGADFTQGRFSVKHILTQKAFHLVISPVRTEDSATYYCAFAPGGYAKGFDKLIFGKGTRVTVEP.